This TCR beta chain was obtained from a study of blood T cell repertoires in COVID-19. Study background: T cells, B-cell-depleted T cells, or PBMCs supplied cDNA or gDNA.

Germline CDR1 reads LGHDT; CDR2 reads YNNKEL (reference sequence). The CDR3 has 13 amino acids. Trimming took off 5 bases at V and 6 bases at J, with 10 bases between the two ends. The table came from immunoSEQ multiplex PCR; TCRdb's copy has only in-frame clones and leaves some out. The sample records approximately 250,000 clones, approximately 82% being singletons. Among Cohort 3 donors, those recovered had two negative PCRs, clearance, or symptom resolution. The chain couples TRBV3-1 (or the pseudogene TRBV3-2) to TRBJ1-4; perhaps TRBD1 as D (5 bases). The clonotype was recovered from a man aged 40-49 years who had recovered from COVID-19. Sequenced sample: PBMCs or T cells enriched from blood (not recorded which). CDR3 coding DNA: TGTGCCAGCAGCGCTACACAGGATGAAAAACTGTTTTTT. Translation: CASSATQDEKLFF.